Following are 27 T cell receptor beta chains from one sample sequenced in a study of post-analysis software for immune sequencing data (dated by TCRdb to about 2015). The method was PCR. The sequencer was an Illumina HiSeq 2500. To reduce PCR and sequencing biases, unique molecular identifiers were built into the TCR beta cDNA libraries. TCRdb handled the public reads itself, with Q25 trimming in fastp and clone calling in MiXCR, and kept productive beta chains. Identical CDR3 proteins give one entry, which carries the most common genes and DNA. This sample is represented by fewer than 850,000 distinct CDR3 sequences; approximately 30% of them were singletons. Around 0.6% of the sample lies in the top ten. What the authors observed across the whole study: Patients showed significantly higher frequencies than controls for roughly five TRBV segments, among them TRBV5-6, TRBV5-1 and TRBV20-1.

These receptors are not linked to any known antigen. Sequencing input: blood. The receptors come from a girl between 5 and 17 years old with multiple sclerosis.

In its sample, this clonotype was seen a few times. This chain uses TRBV11-2 with TRBJ1-6; 9 bases are a match to TRBD1. The V segment lost 6 bases and the J segment 7 bases; nucleotides outside the gene matches: 4. This CDR3 is 14 amino acids long. Germline V CDR1 and CDR2: SGHAT, FQNNGV. CDR3 bases: TGTGCCAGCAGGATGACAGGGGGAAATTCACCCCTCCACTTT. Translated: CASRMTGGNSPLHF.

This clonotype was counted many times. V gene TRBV6-5 combines with J gene TRBJ1-2; possible D gene TRBD1, 6 bases. V gave up 5 bases and J gave up 4 bases, with 11 bases separating them. The V gene's germline CDR1 is MNHEY and CDR2 SVGAGI. This CDR3 comprises 13 residues. CDR3 region: CASSRDRFYGYTF. The DNA of the CDR3 is TGTGCCAGCAGTCGAGACAGGTTCTATGGCTACACCTTC.

The chain has TRBV5-1 and TRBJ2-5; weak D call: TRBD1 (5 bases). The germline V gene has CDR1 SGHRS and CDR2 YFSETQ. V lost 0 bases and J lost 1, with 16 bases in between. CDR3 size: 17 residues. This CDR3 reads CASSLDALWGTQETQYF. As DNA, the CDR3 is TGCGCCAGCAGCTTGGATGCTCTGTGGGGCACCCAAGAGACCCAGTACTTC.

This clonotype turned up a few times. The gene calls are TRBV4-1 and TRBJ1-2, with D perhaps matching TRBD1 (5 bases). Germline CDR1 and CDR2: MGHRA and YSYEKL. This CDR3 is 14 amino acids long. The ends were cut back, 6 bases at V and 8 bases at J, with 19 bases in the middle. CDR3: CASSPTPGTRGYTF. CDR3 DNA sequence: TGCGCCAGCAGTCCAACACCAGGGACGCGGGGCTACACCTTC.

This chain links TRBV2 with TRBJ1-1; the match to TRBD1 covers 9 bases. The CDR3 spans 16 residues. Per the germline V gene, CDR1 is SNHLY and CDR2 is FYNNEI. Trimming took 5 bases from V and 3 from J; bases not matched to a gene: 10. CDR3 amino acids: CASSLGQGLSHTEAFF. CDR3 DNA sequence: TGTGCCAGCAGTCTCGGACAGGGGTTGTCTCACACTGAAGCTTTCTTT.

The chain couples TRBV27 to TRBJ2-3; D remains ambiguous. The germline gives CDR1 MNHEY, CDR2 SMNVEV (reference sequence). This CDR3 is 13 amino acids long. V was cut by 9 bases and J by 5 bases, with 15 bases left in between. The CDR3 spells CASAGRVGDTQYF. DNA of the CDR3: TGTGCCAGTGCAGGTAGGGTAGGAGATACGCAGTATTTT.

A remark on this clonotype: A read error may be the cause here, since a much bigger clone is one base away. V is TRBV29-1 and J is TRBJ2-1, with 10 bases matching TRBD2. The CDR3 spans 14 residues. CDR1 and CDR2 (germline): SQVTM, ANQGSEA. The junction had 11 bases not matched to a gene; V was cut back by 7 bases and J by 8 bases. This chain's CDR3 is CSAVASGRAYEQFF. CDR3 DNA sequence: TGCAGCGCTGTGGCCAGCGGGAGGGCCTATGAGCAGTTCTTC.

This clonotype has a handful of counts. The chain has TRBV20-1 and TRBJ2-7; the D gene is possibly TRBD1 (6 bases). The V gene lost 0 bases and the J gene lost 2 bases, with 14 bases spanning the gap. This CDR3 has 15 amino acids. Germline V gene lookup returns CDR1 DFQATT and CDR2 SNEGSKA (reference sequence). The CDR3 sequence: CSARDPETGPYEQYF. CDR3 coding DNA: TGCAGTGCTAGAGATCCCGAGACAGGCCCCTACGAGCAGTACTTC.

A few counts support this clonotype. The rearrangement uses TRBV20-1 and TRBJ2-4; D is perhaps TRBD1 or TRBD2 (5 bases each). The CDR3 is 16 amino acids. The ends were cut back, 3 bases at V and 0 bases at J, with 15 bases in the middle. CDR1 DFQATT and CDR2 SNEGSKA come from the germline V gene (reference sequence). CDR3 DNA: TGCAGTGCTAGTGGCCTTGGGGACGGAGCCAAAAACATTCAGTACTTC. Its translation: CSASGLGDGAKNIQYF.

The CDR3 nucleotides are TGTGCCAGCAGTTTCTATCCGCGGGGGGGACCGGATGGGGGCACAGATACGCAGTATTTT. Residues: CASSFYPRGGPDGGTDTQYF. V usage is TRBV12-3 or TRBV12-4 and J usage is TRBJ2-3, with TRBD2 identical over 9 bases. V gave up 3 bases and J gave up 1 base; unmatched junction bases: 17. CDR3 size: 20 residues.

This rearrangement joins TRBV20-1 to TRBJ1-2, with TRBD1 matching 9 bases. Germline loops: CDR1 DFQATT, CDR2 SNEGSKA (reference sequence). Trimming at V came to 6 bases and at J to 8 bases, leaving 19 bases not matched to a gene. This CDR3 region has 16 residues. CDR3 sequence: CSAKFGTGSFREGYTF. In DNA form, the CDR3 reads TGCAGTGCGAAGTTCGGGACAGGGTCTTTTCGGGAGGGCTACACCTTC.

In its sample, this clonotype was seen a few times. The chain recombines TRBV3-1 with TRBJ2-4, with D perhaps being TRBD1 or TRBD2 (6 bases each). Deletions cut 4 bases from V and 5 bases from J, with 18 bases between. Germline CDR1 reads LGHDT; CDR2 reads YNNKEL (reference sequence). This CDR3 comprises 16 residues. This chain's CDR3 is CASSRLRGASQNIQYF. The CDR3 region has the DNA TGTGCCAGCAGCCGGTTGAGGGGGGCCTCCCAAAACATTCAGTACTTC.

The chain carries TRBV29-1 and TRBJ1-2, with TRBD1 matching 8 bases. The junction had 10 bases not matched to a gene; V was cut back by 6 bases and J by 4 bases. Germline loops: CDR1 SQVTM, CDR2 ANQGSEA. The CDR3 runs to 14 residues. CDR3 region: CSVGQGSYPYGYTF. The CDR3 DNA is TGCAGCGTAGGACAGGGTTCTTACCCCTATGGCTACACCTTC.

In its sample, this clonotype was seen a few times. Here the CDR3 reads CASSGNRGYQETQYF. The CDR3 DNA follows: TGTGCCAGCAGCGGAAACCGGGGCTACCAAGAGACCCAGTACTTC. The chain is built from TRBV9 and TRBJ2-5, with D perhaps matching TRBD1 or TRBD2 (5 bases each). The CDR3 sequence is 15 residues long. Germline V gives CDR1 SGDLS, CDR2 YYNGEE. Trimming removed 3 bases at V and 0 bases at J, with 12 bases between.

The chain recombines TRBV5-1 with TRBJ2-1; D remains ambiguous. The CDR3 runs to 14 residues. V lost 2 bases, J lost 7 bases, and 13 bases lay in between. The germline V gene encodes CDR1 SGHRS and CDR2 YFSETQ. For the CDR3, the DNA is TGCGCCAGCAGCTTTCGAGTGTCCGATAATGAGCAGTTCTTC. This translates into CASSFRVSDNEQFF.

The table lists this clonotype with many counts. The chain links TRBV4-1 to TRBJ2-4; 8 nucleotides match TRBD2. Germline values: CDR1 MGHRA, CDR2 YSYEKL. Losses at the gene ends were 1 base for V and 9 bases for J; bases not matched to a gene: 17. This CDR3 comprises 18 residues. DNA of the CDR3: TGCGCCAGCAGCCAAGTCGAGGGCGGGGGGAGACCCAAGGGCATTCAGTACTTC. It translates to CASSQVEGGGRPKGIQYF.

Comment on this clonotype: The junction does not match germline at one end; this may be a read error. This rearrangement joins TRBV7-2 to TRBJ2-7, with D perhaps TRBD1 (6 bases). Germline V gene data show CDR1 as SGHTA and CDR2 as FQGNSA. CDR3 length: 14 amino acids. CDR3 in DNA: TGTGCCAACAGCTTAGACGCCAGGGGCTACGAGCAGTACTTC. It encodes CANSLDARGYEQYF.

This clonotype has just a few counts. The V gene is TRBV5-1, the J gene TRBJ1-4, with a weak D call TRBD1 (5 bases). The V end was cut by 4 bases, the J end by 6 bases, with 19 bases between. Germline V lookup: CDR1 SGHRS, CDR2 YFSETQ. The CDR3 is 16 amino acids. The CDR3 loop is CASSEDGAAPYEKLFF. DNA of the CDR3: TGCGCCAGCAGCGAGGACGGGGCGGCACCATATGAAAAACTGTTTTTT.

This clonotype was seen more than once but under ten times. The rearrangement joins TRBV20-1 to TRBJ1-5; 8 nucleotides line up with TRBD1. The V gene end was trimmed by 6 bases and the J gene end by 8 bases; junction bases not matched to a gene: 12. Per the germline V gene, CDR1 is DFQATT and CDR2 is SNEGSKA (reference sequence). There are 14 residues in the CDR3. CDR3 nucleotide sequence: TGCAGTGCCAAATCAGGGGGCGTAGGGAAGCCCCAGCATTTT. Protein product: CSAKSGGVGKPQHF.

V usage is TRBV6-6 and J usage is TRBJ2-1, with D maybe TRBD2 (5 bases). V lost 5 bases and J lost 3, with 17 bases in between. This CDR3 region has 16 residues. Germline V gene sequence: CDR1 MNHNY, CDR2 SVGAGI (reference sequence). The CDR3 DNA is TGTGCCAGCAGTCCGGGGTTATATGGCGGCTACAATGAGCAGTTCTTC. It translates to CASSPGLYGGYNEQFF.

The chain uses TRBV29-1 and TRBJ1-2; D not certain. CDR3 length: 13 amino acids. The germline V gene encodes CDR1 SQVTM and CDR2 ANQGSEA. Trimming cost V 1 base and J 10 bases, with 16 bases left between them. CDR3 DNA: TGCAGCGTTGAAGGTAGAGGTGACTTTTACTACACCTTC. Amino acid sequence: CSVEGRGDFYYTF. The whole variable domain, filled in from reference TRBV29-1 and TRBJ1-2, reads SAVISQKPSRDICQRGTSLTIQCQVDSQVTMMFWYRQQPGQSLTLIATANQGSEATYESGFVIDKFPISRPNLTFSTLTVSNMSPEDSSIYLCSVEGRGDFYYTFGSGTRLTVV.

The rearrangement uses TRBV20-1 and TRBJ2-1; 8 bases agree with TRBD2. CDR1 is DFQATT and CDR2 is SNEGSKA in the germline V gene (reference sequence). The length of the CDR3 is 16 residues. With 4 bases clipped from V and 7 bases from J, the junction kept 15 bases outside the gene matches. CDR3 DNA sequence: TGCAGTGCTATAATCCCGGGACTAGAGGTTCGGAATGAGCAGTTCTTC. As protein: CSAIIPGLEVRNEQFF.

This clonotype has more than one count but fewer than ten. V usage is TRBV5-1 and J usage is TRBJ2-5; weak D call: TRBD1 (5 bases). CDR1 is SGHRS, CDR2 YFSETQ, per germline. V was cut by 0 bases and J by 5 bases, with 14 bases left in between. The CDR3 loop spans 15 amino acids. CDR3 nucleotides: TGCGCCAGCAGCTTGGCATACAGGATTCTGGAGACCCAGTACTTC. This translates into CASSLAYRILETQYF. Complete variable domain (other parts from reference TRBV5-1 and TRBJ2-5): KAGVTQTPRYLIKTRGQQVTLSCSPISGHRSVSWYQQTPGQGLQFLFEYFSETQRNKGNFPGRFSGRQFSNSRSEMNVSTLELGDSALYLCASSLAYRILETQYFGPGTRLLVL.

This chain links TRBV6-4 with TRBJ1-6; D unclear. The CDR3 extends over 15 amino acids. The germline V and J ends were trimmed by 3 bases and 3 bases, with 9 bases remaining between them. The germline CDR1 and CDR2 sequences are MRHNA and SNTAGT. CDR3 in DNA: TGTGCCAGCAGTGAAGTCCAGTTCTATAATTCACCCCTCCACTTT. Its translation is CASSEVQFYNSPLHF.

This clonotype was counted a few times. This chain joins TRBV20-1 and TRBJ2-7; 14 bases map to TRBD2. Looked up from germline, CDR1 is DFQATT and CDR2 is SNEGSKA (reference sequence). After removal of 5 bases from V and 5 bases from J, the junction contained 11 bases not matched to a gene. The CDR3 is 16 residues long. The CDR3 protein is CSARGTSGSFFHEQYF. As DNA, the CDR3 is TGCAGTGCTCGAGGGACTAGCGGGAGTTTTTTCCACGAGCAGTACTTC.

This clonotype was seen a few times. The V gene is TRBV20-1, the J gene TRBJ1-5; D is perhaps TRBD1 (5 bases). Trimming shortened V by 5 bases and J by 2 bases, and 7 bases separated the two germline ends. CDR3 size: 12 residues. From germline, CDR1 is DFQATT and CDR2 SNEGSKA (reference sequence). The CDR3 spells CSAFRGNQPQHF. The CDR3, as DNA: TGCAGTGCTTTCAGGGGCAATCAGCCCCAGCATTTT.

This clonotype showed up many times. The chain uses TRBV4-3 and TRBJ2-7, with 10 bases identical to TRBD2. V shed 0 bases and J 4 bases; nucleotides not matched to a gene: 6. This CDR3 comprises 16 residues. Germline V gene lookup returns CDR1 LGHNA and CDR2 YSLEER. This CDR3 is CASSQDIASGRYEQYF. In DNA form, the CDR3 reads TGCGCCAGCAGCCAAGATATCGCTAGCGGGAGATACGAGCAGTACTTC.